The 2 T cell receptor beta chains below come from one sample, sequenced in a study of PD-1 blockade in classical Hodgkin lymphoma. Sequencing was performed with immunoSEQ multiplex PCR; in TCRdb, only in-frame clones are kept and a portion is missing. Of around 96,000 clones listed, 75% to 90% are singletons. Following autologous stem cell transplantation, relapse occurred in every patient, and exposure to brentuximab vedotin varied. This specimen was peripheral blood mononuclear cells (PBMCs), taken at baseline. These receptors were taken from a human donor with classical Hodgkin lymphoma.

The chain couples TRBV2 to TRBJ2-3; possibly TRBD1 for D (6 bases). Trimming took 5 bases from V and 4 from J, leaving 16 bases between them. The germline gives CDR1 SNHLY, CDR2 FYNNEI. The CDR3 contains 15 residues. CDR3 DNA: TGTGCCAGCAGTCCCAGACAGGTCGAGGCAGATACGCAGTATTTT. Translating gives CASSPRQVEADTQYF. The whole variable domain, remainder taken from reference TRBV2 and TRBJ2-3, is EPEVTQTPSHQVTQMGQEVILRCVPISNHLYFYWYRQILGQKVEFLVSFYNNEISEKSEIFDDQFSVERPDGSNFTLKIRSTKLEDSAMYFCASSPRQVEADTQYFGPGTRLTVL.

The rearrangement joins TRBV9 to TRBJ1-1; unclear D gene. Germline lookup yields CDR1 SGDLS and CDR2 YYNGEE. Trimming cost V 0 bases and J 5 bases, with 11 bases left between them. This CDR3 region has 14 residues. The CDR3 DNA is TGTGCCAGCAGCGTAGAGGGAAGAGGGACTGAAGCTTTCTTT. This sequence encodes CASSVEGRGTEAFF.